This TCR beta chain was sequenced during a study of T cells expressing NK-cell markers. Study in general: Repertoires of TCR beta were obtained from T cells sorted as CD3+CD56+NKG2C+, CD3+CD56+NKG2C- and CD3+CD56-NKG2C+. Regarding the study as a whole: These same clonotypes (in several donors) also led the CD3+CD56-NKG2C+ fraction. Clarity on HCMV specificity was lacking for the expanded NKG2C+ T cell clones.

TCRdb re-called the 5' RACE reads, yielding one record per CDR3 amino acid sequence without DNA. The sample yields some 450,000 distinct CDR3 sequences, of which the top ten take up 7.3%. About this clonotype itself: No antigen is known for it.

This CDR3 contains 15 residues. CDR1 and CDR2 from the germline V gene are SGHNT and YYREEE (reference sequence). Sequencing input: blood T cells: a sorted CD56 or NKG2C T cell subset, CD4+ or CD8+ T cells, or bulk PBMC T cells (not recorded which). The chain uses TRBV5-4 and TRBJ2-1; TCRdb names TRBD2, which stays unverified in the absence of DNA. The sequence came from a woman between 18 and 69 years old in good health. The CDR3: CASSLEGLAGNEQFF.